The present T cell receptor (beta chain) was sequenced within a study of T cell responses to AZD1222 COVID-19 vaccine (dated by TCRdb to the early 2020s). With regard to the full study: A total of 230 or so trial participants underwent TCR sequencing, of whom 200 to 220 received two doses of AZD1222 and about 26 received two doses of the MenACWY control vaccine. Trial participants were enrolled by age into 18-55, 56-69 and 70-plus year subgroups, with approximately 150, 28 and 58 TCR-sequenced participants respectively.

Comments on this clone: The target of this receptor is not known. The input lacks base qualities; no much larger clone sits a single base away.

Per the publication, the time point label means: about 28 days (+/-7) after the second vaccine dose. AZD1222 recipients given second doses at about 4 weeks or at about 12 weeks were pooled, since spike-specific TCR depth and breadth were not found to differ between the two schedules. Vaccinee samples came from UK trials COV001 and COV002, including a single-blind randomized controlled phase 2/3 trial of AZD1222 (ChAdOx1 nCoV-19) in healthy adults. For TCRbeta chain sequencing, PBMC samples from trial participants were taken at day 0 and at day 28 after the second dose. Points the paper makes about the study in general: Conclusions about previously exposed vaccinees were limited because only six AZD1222 recipients were SARS-CoV-2 seropositive at baseline. Vaccine-associated CD4 TCRs spanned the whole spike protein, with dominant responses in regions 160-218 and 743-854. A significant rise in spike-specific TCR breadth and depth was observed after two AZD1222 doses relative to day 0 and relative to MenACWY recipients. Because no day 14 peak-response samples were available, repertoires were characterized only after the peak T cell response. Most participants were white British and females outnumbered males, and the authors suggested that clonal diversity may have been underestimated. Reportedly, close to half of the unique spike-specific TCRs recognized epitopes lying outside the regions that are mutated in the B.1.351 and B.1.1.7 variants. The 56-69-year group was small, and its depth increase did not reach significance, likely because of low power.

The CDR3 regions of human TCRbeta chains were subjected to immunosequencing. Regarding the original processing steps: TCRs in the repertoires were matched against a reference library of SARS-CoV-2-specific TCRs that had been generated with the MIRA antigen-specificity platform. Breadth was defined as the fraction of unique TCRs that were SARS-CoV-2-associated. Depth was defined as the fraction of total T cells that were SARS-CoV-2-associated. Using the MIRA data, each spike-specific TCR was assigned both to the spike region to which the TCR was reactive and to a CD4 or CD8 class. Log10-transformed breadth and depth values were compared by one-way ANOVA with Sidak's multiple comparisons tests. TCRdb holds this immuneACCESS table with in-frame rearrangements only. Some clones are missing; in checked studies, unresolved V genes explain under half, and the rest has no known cause. V and J calls and clone size are as listed in that table; D and trimming were resolved from the DNA. Present in this sample are 190,000 or so clones, 80% to 95% of which were seen just once. Of the sample, approximately 1% is held by the ten largest clones.

This specimen was peripheral blood, taken 28 days after the second AZD1222 dose. The clonotype was recovered from an adult who received the AZD1222 COVID-19 vaccine.

The CDR3 protein sequence reads: CASSADLYGYTF. The bases are TGTGCCAGCAGCGCAGACCTCTATGGCTACACCTTC. The chain joins TRBV9 to TRBJ1-2, with the D gene call left open. CDR3 length: 12 amino acids, cysteine to phenylalanine. Only the CDR3 region is kept as DNA, spanning 36 bases read in frame from base 1. V was cut back by 3 bases and J by 4 bases, leaving a gap of 7 bases between them. Sequences SGDLS (CDR1) and YYNGEE (CDR2) are obtained from the germline V gene.